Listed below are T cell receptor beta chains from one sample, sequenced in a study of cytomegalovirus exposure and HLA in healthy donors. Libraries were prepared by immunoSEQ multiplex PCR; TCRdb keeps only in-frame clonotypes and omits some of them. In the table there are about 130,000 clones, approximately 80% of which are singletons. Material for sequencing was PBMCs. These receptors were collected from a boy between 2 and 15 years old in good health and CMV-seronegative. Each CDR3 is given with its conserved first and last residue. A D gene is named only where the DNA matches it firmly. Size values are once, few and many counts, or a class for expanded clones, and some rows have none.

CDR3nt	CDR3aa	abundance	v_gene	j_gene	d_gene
TGTGCCAGTAGTGCCTCCACAGGTTTCTACGAGCAGTACTTC	CASSASTGFYEQYF	.	TRBV19	TRBJ2-7	.
TGTGCCAGCAGTGGGGACCGCCAGGGGACCCAGTACTTC	CASSGDRQGTQYF	.	TRBV2	TRBJ2-5	.
TGCGCCAGCAGCTTGGAACGCACGGGTGGCATTCAGTACTTC	CASSLERTGGIQYF	once	TRBV5-1	TRBJ2-4	.
TGTGCCAGCAGCCCCGACAGGGACAGCTATGGCTACACCTTC	CASSPDRDSYGYTF	.	TRBV9	TRBJ1-2	TRBD1
TGTGCCTCATGGGAGGACAGGGGGAGAACTGAAGCTTTCTTT	CASWEDRGRTEAFF	.	TRBV6-1	TRBJ1-1	TRBD1
TGTGCCAGCAGCTTGGACAGGGACAATAATTCACCCCTCCACTTT	CASSLDRDNNSPLHF	.	TRBV7-4	TRBJ1-6	TRBD1
TGTGCCAGCTCAACGGACAGCCCCTTTAACTATGGCTACACCTTC	CASSTDSPFNYGYTF	.	TRBV18	TRBJ1-2	.
TGTGCCAGCAGCTTAGCGGCGGGAGGCTACAATGAGCAGTTCTTC	CASSLAAGGYNEQFF	.	TRBV7-8	TRBJ2-1	TRBD2
TGTGCCAGCAGTACCAACAGGGTCCTTATGGGTATAGACATTCAGTACTTC	CASSTNRVLMGIDIQYF	.	TRBV28	TRBJ2-4	.
TGTGCCAGCATCCCCTACCCCTCTGGGGCCAACGTCCTGACTTTC	CASIPYPSGANVLTF	.	TRBV6-1	TRBJ2-6	.
TGTGCCATACGAAAGCGTCTGCTCACAGATACGCAGTATTTT	CAIRKRLLTDTQYF	.	TRBV2	TRBJ2-3	.
TGTGCCACCAGCAGCCTCCCGGACACCCATAGCAATCAGCCCCAGCATTTT	CATSSLPDTHSNQPQHF	.	TRBV15	TRBJ1-5	.
TGTGCCAGCAGCCCGCGGACCTACAATGAGCAGTTCTTC	CASSPRTYNEQFF	.	TRBV5-6	TRBJ2-1	.
TGCGCCAGCAGCGCTCAACCAGCAGGGAACTATGGCTACACCTTC	CASSAQPAGNYGYTF	.	TRBV10-2	TRBJ1-2	.
TGTGCCACCAGCTTACTTATAACCTCCCGGACAGGGGGCATAGACTATGGCTACACCTTC	CATSLLITSRTGGIDYGYTF	.	TRBV15	TRBJ1-2	TRBD1
TGTGCCAGCAGCTTAGGGGACAGGGGCTTTGAAGCTTTCTTT	CASSLGDRGFEAFF	.	TRBV5-8	TRBJ1-1	TRBD1
TGTGCCAGTAGTATAGATGGAGGGGGGACAGGGCCGGACAATGAGCAGTTCTTC	CASSIDGGGTGPDNEQFF	few	TRBV19	TRBJ2-1	TRBD1
TGTGCCAGCAGCCTGGGGAGGGGAGCTCCGTCCAATGAGCAGTTCTTC	CASSLGRGAPSNEQFF	.	TRBV9	TRBJ2-1	TRBD2
TGTGCCAGCTCACCGGGAGATAGCACAGATACGCAGTATTTT	CASSPGDSTDTQYF	few	TRBV18	TRBJ2-3	.
TGTGCCAGCAGCTTACAGGCCTACGAGCAGTACTTC	CASSLQAYEQYF	few	TRBV2	TRBJ2-7	.
TGTGCCAGCAGCTTAGCGCTAGGGGGCTTCAATGAGCAGTTCTTC	CASSLALGGFNEQFF	.	TRBV7-2	TRBJ2-1	TRBD1
TGTGCCAGCAGCCCGGACAGGGGGCGGTTTGAAGCTTTCTTT	CASSPDRGRFEAFF	.	TRBV4-2	TRBJ1-1	TRBD1
TGCAGCGTTGACCCGGACAGGGAAAATCAGCCCCAGCATTTT	CSVDPDRENQPQHF	few	TRBV29-1	TRBJ1-5	TRBD1
TGTGCCAGCCGATCACTCTCTGGAAACACCATATATTTT	CASRSLSGNTIYF	.	TRBV6-1	TRBJ1-3	.
TGTGCCAGCAGTTTGGACCTAGCGGCTTCCCTTAGCAATGAGCAGTTCTTC	CASSLDLAASLSNEQFF	.	TRBV27	TRBJ2-1	TRBD2
TGTGCCAGCAGTGAATATAGCACTGAAGCTTTCTTT	CASSEYSTEAFF	few	TRBV6-5	TRBJ1-1	.
TGTGCCAGCAGTTTAACAGGGGAAGGATCACCCCTCCACTTT	CASSLTGEGSPLHF	few	TRBV6-1	TRBJ1-6	TRBD1
TGCAGCGTTGAGAATCCGGACACCTATGGCTACACCTTC	CSVENPDTYGYTF	.	TRBV29-1	TRBJ1-2	.
TGTGCCTGGAGTATCCGACAGGACGATTCACCCCTCCACTTT	CAWSIRQDDSPLHF	.	TRBV30	TRBJ1-6	.
TGTGCCGCGCTCTACAATGAGCAGTTCTTC	CAALYNEQFF	.	TRBV30	TRBJ2-1	.
TGTGCCAGCAAGGAGGACAGAAATCAGCCCCAGCATTTT	CASKEDRNQPQHF	few	TRBV6-1	TRBJ1-5	.
TGCGCCAGCAGCCAAGATGCAGGCTACGAGCAGTACTTC	CASSQDAGYEQYF	.	TRBV4-3	TRBJ2-7	.
TGTGCCAGCAGCTTGGTCCAGGCCGCTTATGGCTACACCTTC	CASSLVQAAYGYTF	.	TRBV5-6	TRBJ1-2	.
TGCAGCGTTGAGGGCAGGGGCCAAGAGACCCAGTACTTC	CSVEGRGQETQYF	.	TRBV29-1	TRBJ2-5	.
TGCGCCAGCAGCCTAGAAGATCTAGCGGGGGATACGCAGTATTTT	CASSLEDLAGDTQYF	.	TRBV5-1	TRBJ2-3	TRBD2
TGTGCCATCAGTGTCCTGGGGGGTTACGAGCAGTACTTC	CAISVLGGYEQYF	.	TRBV10-3	TRBJ2-7	.
TGTGCCAGCAATGAGGGAGGCTTCTACGAGCAGTACTTC	CASNEGGFYEQYF	.	TRBV2	TRBJ2-7	.
TGTGCCAGCTCACCAGCCGGGACAGACACTGAAGCTTTCTTT	CASSPAGTDTEAFF	.	TRBV18	TRBJ1-1	TRBD1
TGTGCCAGTAGTTATAACAGGGCGGATCAGCCCCAGCATTTT	CASSYNRADQPQHF	.	TRBV6-5	TRBJ1-5	.
TGTGCCAGCAGCTCGCAAGGGGGAGTAGGGACTGAAGCTTTCTTT	CASSSQGGVGTEAFF	once	TRBV7-8	TRBJ1-1	.
TGTGCCTGGAATAAAGGGGGATTTGGCCCTGGCTACACCTTC	CAWNKGGFGPGYTF	.	TRBV30	TRBJ1-2	.
TGCGCCAGCAGCTTGAGGGAGTACACTGAAGCTTTCTTT	CASSLREYTEAFF	.	TRBV5-1	TRBJ1-1	.
TGTGCCAGCTCACTGAACCGGGACACAACTAACTATGGCTACACCTTC	CASSLNRDTTNYGYTF	.	TRBV18	TRBJ1-2	.
TGTGCCATCAGATCCCTAGCGGGAGGGAACACCGGGGAGCTGTTTTTT	CAIRSLAGGNTGELFF	.	TRBV10-3	TRBJ2-2	TRBD2
TGTGCCAGCAGTCAGGGGCAGGGTGAGAAAGATACGCAGTATTTT	CASSQGQGEKDTQYF	.	TRBV6-6	TRBJ2-3	.
TGTGCCAGCAGCTTACGGGACAGGGGAAACACCATATATTTT	CASSLRDRGNTIYF	.	TRBV7-8	TRBJ1-3	TRBD1
TGTGCCAGCAGCCTATCTGGACAGGGAAGCACTGAAGCTTTCTTT	CASSLSGQGSTEAFF	.	TRBV7-9	TRBJ1-1	TRBD1
TGTGCCAGCAGTGGGGACAGCAAATTCTACGAGCAGTACTTC	CASSGDSKFYEQYF	.	TRBV2	TRBJ2-7	TRBD1
TGTGCCAGTAGTACGATGGGGGGGGGCAATCAGCCCCAGCATTTT	CASSTMGGGNQPQHF	few	TRBV19	TRBJ1-5	.
TGTGCCAGCAGCAAAGAGGGACAGGCGGGGGATGAGGAAAAACTGTTTTTT	CASSKEGQAGDEEKLFF	.	TRBV21-1	TRBJ1-4	.
TGTGCCAGCAGCTTGGAGGGGACGGGGGACTACCAAGAGACCCAGTACTTC	CASSLEGTGDYQETQYF	.	TRBV5-6	TRBJ2-5	.
TGTGCCAGCAGCGTAGGTCCTAGCGGGGATTCCTACGAGCAGTACTTC	CASSVGPSGDSYEQYF	.	TRBV9	TRBJ2-7	TRBD2
TGCGCCAGCTGCGGGGCAACCGGCAATTCACCCCTCCACTTT	CASCGATGNSPLHF	.	TRBV5-1	TRBJ1-6	.